This TCR beta chain was captured by sequencing in a study of CD8 T cells in Susac syndrome. RNA totalling about 0.45 to 1 ug underwent reverse transcription with random hexamers. MiXCR was run by TCRdb on the immunoSEQ multiplex PCR reads, yielding one entry per CDR3 protein. This table holds about 84,000 distinct CDR3 sequences, 85% to 95% found once. Germline CDR1 reads SGHVS; CDR2 reads FNYEAQ. V gave up 1 base and J gave up 7 bases, with 8 bases separating them. The CDR3 covers 13 residues. The chain employs TRBV7-6 and TRBJ1-5, with a possible D match to TRBD1 (5 bases). Sequencing was carried out using CD8+ T cells from PBMCs. The receptor was isolated from a human donor in good health. CDR3 coding DNA: TGTGCCAGCAGCTTAGGACAGTTCCAGCCCCAGCATTTT. Residues: CASSLGQFQPQHF.